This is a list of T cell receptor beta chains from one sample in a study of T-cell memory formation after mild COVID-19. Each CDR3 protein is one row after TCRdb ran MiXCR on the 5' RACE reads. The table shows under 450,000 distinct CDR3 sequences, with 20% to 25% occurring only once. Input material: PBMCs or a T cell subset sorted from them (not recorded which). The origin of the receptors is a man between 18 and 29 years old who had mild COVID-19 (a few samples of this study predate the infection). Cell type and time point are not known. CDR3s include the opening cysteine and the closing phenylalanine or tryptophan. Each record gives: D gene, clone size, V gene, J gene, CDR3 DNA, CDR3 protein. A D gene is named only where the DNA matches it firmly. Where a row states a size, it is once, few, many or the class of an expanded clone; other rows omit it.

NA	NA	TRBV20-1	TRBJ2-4	TGCAGTGCCACGGGCCCCTCGGGCAAAAACATTCAGTACTTC	CSATGPSGKNIQYF
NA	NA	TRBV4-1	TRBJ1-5	TGCGCCAGCAGCGAGCGACACGTTAGCAATCAGCCCCAGCATTTT	CASSERHVSNQPQHF
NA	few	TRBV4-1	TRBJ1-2	TGCGCCAGCAGCCGATCAGATCTTTCTAACTATGGCTACACCTTC	CASSRSDLSNYGYTF
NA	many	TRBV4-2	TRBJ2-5	TGTGCCAGCAGCCAAGGAAGGGGGATGGAGACCCAGTACTTC	CASSQGRGMETQYF
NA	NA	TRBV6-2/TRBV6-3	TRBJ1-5	TGTGCCAGCAGTTACGCAAGTCAGCCCCAGCATTTT	CASSYASQPQHF
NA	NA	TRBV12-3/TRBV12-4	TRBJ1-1	TGTGCCAGCAGCATACAGGTCGAAGCTTTCTTT	CASSIQVEAFF
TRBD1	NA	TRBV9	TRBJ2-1	TGTGCCAGCAGCCATCCGACAGGGAGCTCCTACAATGAGCAGTTCTTC	CASSHPTGSSYNEQFF
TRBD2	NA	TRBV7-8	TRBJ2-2	TGTGCCAGCAGCTTTAGCGGGGGGGCCGGTACCGGGGAGCTGTTTTTT	CASSFSGGAGTGELFF
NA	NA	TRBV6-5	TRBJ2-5	TGTGCCAGCAGTTACTCCACTTTGTCCGGGAATAAGGGGACCCAGTACTTC	CASSYSTLSGNKGTQYF
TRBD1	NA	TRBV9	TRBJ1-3	TGTGCCAGCAGCGTAGAGCCGACAGGGGACACCATATATTTT	CASSVEPTGDTIYF
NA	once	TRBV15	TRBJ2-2	TGTGCCACCAGCAGAGGGCTGGGCACCGGGGAGCTGTTTTTT	CATSRGLGTGELFF
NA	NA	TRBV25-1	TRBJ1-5	TGTGCCAGCAGTGGGAAGGGAGGAAGAGGCGTCCAGCCCCAGCATTTT	CASSGKGGRGVQPQHF
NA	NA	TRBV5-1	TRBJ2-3	TGCGCCAGCAGCTTGGCCACGCAGGGGCCCCTCACGGATACGCAGTATTTT	CASSLATQGPLTDTQYF
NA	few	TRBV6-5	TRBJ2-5	TGTGCCAGCAGTTACCGGCTGATCGGAGAGACCCAGTACTTC	CASSYRLIGETQYF
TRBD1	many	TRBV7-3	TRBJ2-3	TGTGCCAGCAGCCGGACAGGGGGCACAGATACGCAGTATTTT	CASSRTGGTDTQYF
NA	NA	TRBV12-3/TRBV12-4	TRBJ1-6	TGTGCCAGCAGCCCCAGCGGGTATAATTCACCCCTCCACTTT	CASSPSGYNSPLHF
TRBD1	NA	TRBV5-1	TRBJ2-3	TGCGCCAGCAACAGGGGTGCGACAGATACGCAGTATTTT	CASNRGATDTQYF
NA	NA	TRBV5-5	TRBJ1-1	TGTGCCAGCAGCACACCTGGGGGGAACACTGAAGCTTTCTTT	CASSTPGGNTEAFF
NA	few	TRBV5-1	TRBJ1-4	TGCGCCAGCAGCTTGGATGTGGTGGACGAAAAACTGTTTTTT	CASSLDVVDEKLFF
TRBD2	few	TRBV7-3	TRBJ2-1	TGTGCCAGCAGCGCCCAGGGGACTAGCGGGGGGGTATTCTTC	CASSAQGTSGGVFF